Shown below are 23 T cell receptor beta chains from a single sample sequenced in a study of T-cell memory formation after mild COVID-19. TCRdb re-analysed the 5' RACE reads in MiXCR, keeping a single row per CDR3 protein. Of approximately 82,000 distinct CDR3 sequences in the sample, about 13% are singletons; the top ten hold about 40%. Sequencing was done on a sample of PBMCs or a T cell subset sorted from them (not recorded which). The receptors derive from a man between 18 and 35 years old who had mild COVID-19 (a few samples of this study predate the infection). Cell type and time point are not known.

The V gene is TRBV18, the J gene TRBJ2-1, with no clear D. V was pared by 0 bases and J by 5 bases, with 5 bases between. CDR1 KGHSH and CDR2 LQKENI come from the germline V gene. The CDR3 covers 13 residues. The chain's CDR3 is CASSPPQNNEQFF. Written as DNA, the CDR3 is TGTGCCAGCTCACCACCCCAGAACAATGAGCAGTTCTTC.

The chain is built from TRBV11-2 and TRBJ1-5, with D tentatively TRBD1 (5 bases). This CDR3 is 17 amino acids long. Between the trimmed V and J ends, which lost 4 bases and 0 bases, there was a span of 16 bases. CDR1 is SGHAT, CDR2 FQNNGV, per germline. The CDR3, as DNA: TGTGCCAGCAGCTCTGAACCGGGACCTTATAGCAATCAGCCCCAGCATTTT. Amino acids: CASSSEPGPYSNQPQHF.

The gene calls are TRBV4-3 and TRBJ2-7; a possible D gene is TRBD1 (6 bases). V lost 7 bases to trimming and J lost 1 base, with 14 bases between them. The CDR3 contains 14 residues. The germline CDR1 and CDR2 sequences are LGHNA and YSLEER. CDR3 nucleotides: TGCGCCAGCACCTCGGACAGAACGTCCTACGAGCAGTACTTC. Protein sequence: CASTSDRTSYEQYF.

This clonotype was observed many times. This sequence joins TRBV7-2 and TRBJ2-7, with D maybe TRBD2 (6 bases). The germline CDR1 and CDR2 sequences are SGHTA and FQGNSA. The V and J ends lost 2 bases and 6 bases respectively, with 11 bases between them. This CDR3 has 13 residues. The CDR3 nucleotides are TGTGCCAGCAGCTTACCGGGGGTAGGCGAGCAGTACTTC. Encoded protein: CASSLPGVGEQYF.

Ten or more counts support this clonotype. This chain joins TRBV19 and TRBJ2-4, with a weak D call TRBD1 (5 bases). V was trimmed by 4 bases and J by 0 bases, leaving 16 bases between them. The CDR3 is 17 amino acids. The germline CDR1 and CDR2 sequences are LNHDA and SQIVND (reference sequence). CDR3 nucleotide sequence: TGTGCCAGTAGTACTCTCGGTCGGACATTAGCCAAAAACATTCAGTACTTC. This sequence encodes CASSTLGRTLAKNIQYF.

The gene calls are TRBV5-1 and TRBJ1-2, with a tentative D call TRBD1 (6 bases). The V gene lost 0 bases and the J gene lost 3 bases, with 9 bases spanning the gap. Germline-derived CDR1 and CDR2 are SGHRS and YFSETQ. This CDR3 region has 14 residues. The chain's CDR3 is CASSLGGGHYGYTF. DNA of the CDR3: TGCGCCAGCAGCTTGGGAGGGGGTCACTATGGCTACACCTTC. The entire variable domain, with the rest obtained from reference TRBV5-1 and TRBJ1-2, is as follows: KAGVTQTPRYLIKTRGQQVTLSCSPISGHRSVSWYQQTPGQGLQFLFEYFSETQRNKGNFPGRFSGRQFSNSRSEMNVSTLELGDSALYLCASSLGGGHYGYTFGSGTRLTVV.

This clonotype was detected many times. The chain links TRBV6-5 to TRBJ1-2, with D unclear. CDR3 length: 13 amino acids. V lost 2 bases, J lost 4 bases, and 8 bases lay in between. The germline CDR1 and CDR2 sequences are MNHEY and SVGAGI. CDR3 amino acids: CASSYGRIYGYTF. The CDR3 DNA is TGTGCCAGCAGTTACGGACGGATCTATGGCTACACCTTC.

This clonotype was picked up many times. The V and J genes are TRBV27 and TRBJ2-7; 11 nucleotides match TRBD2. The V and J ends lost 8 bases and 0 bases, in that order; junction bases with no gene match: 9. The germline V gene has CDR1 MNHEY and CDR2 SMNVEV (reference sequence). The CDR3 extends over 16 amino acids. The CDR3 DNA follows: TGTGCCAGCGCATCCGGGCTAGCGGGGGGCTCCTACGAGCAGTACGTC. It translates to CASASGLAGGSYEQYV.

CDR3 DNA: TGCGCCAGCAGCTTGGATCCGAACGGCTACACCTTC. It translates to CASSLDPNGYTF. The chain uses TRBV5-1 and TRBJ1-2; no clear D gene. With 0 bases removed from V and 8 bases from J, the gap between germline ends came to 8 bases. The CDR3 has 12 amino acids. The germline gives CDR1 SGHRS, CDR2 YFSETQ.

The chain has TRBV29-1 and TRBJ2-7; 9 nucleotides agree with TRBD1. The CDR3 extends over 14 amino acids. J was trimmed by 5 bases and V by 6 bases; bases with no gene match: 11. Germline assignment: CDR1 SQVTM and CDR2 ANQGSEA. CDR3 in DNA: TGCAGCGTCCGAACCGGGACAGGGTCCCACGAGCAGTACTTC. Translated: CSVRTGTGSHEQYF.

This clonotype was recorded at least ten times. This chain links TRBV6-4 with TRBJ2-3, with TRBD1 matching over 8 bases. The ends lost 3 bases at V and 4 bases at J; junction bases unmatched: 6. CDR1 is MRHNA and CDR2 is SNTAGT in the germline V gene. This CDR3 region has 15 residues. In nucleotides, the CDR3 is TGTGCCAGCAGTGAAGCAGGGGGCGCCCCAGATACGCAGTATTTT. The encoded protein is CASSEAGGAPDTQYF.

This clonotype has only a few counts. The gene calls are TRBV6-5 and TRBJ2-1; D gene ambiguous. Trimming shortened V by 2 bases and J by 6 bases, and 23 bases separated the two germline ends. CDR3 length: 18 amino acids. Germline V gives CDR1 MNHEY, CDR2 SVGAGI. As DNA, the CDR3 is TGTGCCAGCAGTTACCACCATCCGACGGGCTGGGTAACCAATGAGCAGTTCTTC. Its translation: CASSYHHPTGWVTNEQFF.

This clonotype was found a few times. The chain links TRBV6-6 to TRBJ1-1, with D possibly being TRBD1 (6 bases). The V end was cut by 4 bases, the J end by 1 base, with 10 bases between. The CDR3 is 14 amino acids. Germline CDR1 and CDR2: MNHNY and SVGAGI (reference sequence). DNA for the CDR3: TGTGCCAGCAGTTCCGGACAGAGGAACACTGAAGCTTTCTTT. Protein: CASSSGQRNTEAFF.

In its sample, this clonotype was seen a few times. The genes are TRBV20-1 and TRBJ2-7, with D hard to call. The CDR3 runs 11 residues. V was trimmed by 2 bases and J by 3 bases, leaving 5 bases between them. Germline CDR1 DFQATT, CDR2 SNEGSKA (reference sequence). CDR3 DNA: TGCAGTGCTAGACGCGACTACGAGCAGTACTTC. Protein sequence: CSARRDYEQYF.

This clonotype was counted a few times. V and J are TRBV12-3 or TRBV12-4 and TRBJ1-2, with D uncertain. V lost 6 bases and J lost 6, with 14 bases in between. The CDR3 length is 13 residues. The CDR3: CASSRPGYDGYTF. The CDR3 DNA reads as TGTGCCAGCAGCCGCCCGGGGTATGATGGCTACACCTTC.

This clonotype was observed a handful of times. The chain links TRBV3-1 to TRBJ1-6; weak D call: TRBD1 (5 bases). Germline CDR1 reads LGHDT; CDR2 reads YNNKEL (reference sequence). V was pared by 0 bases and J by 7 bases, with 10 bases between. This CDR3 has 15 residues. CDR3 sequence: CASSQDLRQNSPLHF. In DNA, the CDR3 is TGTGCCAGCAGCCAAGATCTGAGACAGAATTCACCCCTCCACTTT.

The chain couples TRBV4-1 to TRBJ1-2; the D is unclear. V was clipped by 6 bases and J by 4 bases, with 21 bases between them. This CDR3 is 16 amino acids long. The V gene's germline CDR1 is MGHRA and CDR2 YSYEKL. The CDR3 DNA is TGCGCCAGCAGACACGCGGGGATCGGAGGGTCCTATGGCTACACCTTC. This codes for CASRHAGIGGSYGYTF.

This chain uses TRBV20-1 with TRBJ1-2, with no clear D. This CDR3 is built from 13 residues. The V end was cut by 1 base, the J end by 4 bases, with 10 bases between. Germline assignment: CDR1 DFQATT and CDR2 SNEGSKA (reference sequence). Here the CDR3 reads CSARVLVSYGYTF. DNA for the CDR3: TGCAGTGCTAGAGTGTTAGTAAGCTATGGCTACACCTTC.

The sample holds a few counts of this clonotype. The rearrangement uses TRBV5-6 and TRBJ2-3; D remains ambiguous. Trimming shortened V by 0 bases and J by 0 bases, and 14 bases separated the two germline ends. The germline gives CDR1 SGHDT, CDR2 YYEEEE. CDR3 size: 17 residues. CDR3 coding DNA: TGTGCCAGCAGCTTGGCGTCTGGCACGAGAAGCACAGATACGCAGTATTTT. It encodes CASSLASGTRSTDTQYF.

The genes are TRBV11-2 and TRBJ2-5; 9 positions match TRBD2. V dropped 5 bases and J dropped 6; count of bases not matched to a gene: 7. Germline V lookup: CDR1 SGHAT, CDR2 FQNNGV. CDR3 size: 14 residues. CDR3 loop: CASSPVASGKTQYF. CDR3 DNA sequence: TGTGCCAGCAGCCCTGTGGCTAGCGGGAAGACCCAGTACTTC.

There are a few counts of this clonotype. The chain has TRBV12-3 or TRBV12-4 and TRBJ2-5, with D maybe TRBD1 (8 bases). This CDR3 is 14 amino acids long. V lost 5 bases to trimming and J lost 4 bases, with 14 bases between them. CDR3 sequence reads: CASSPQGGGETQYF. In DNA, the CDR3 is TGTGCCAGCAGTCCACAGGGGGGGGGAGAGACCCAGTACTTC.

This clonotype has just a few counts. The rearrangement links TRBV7-6 to TRBJ2-1; unclear D gene. Trimming took 6 bases from V and 5 from J, leaving 11 bases between them. This CDR3 has 13 residues. Germline V gene data show CDR1 as SGHVS and CDR2 as FNYEAQ. The CDR3 here is CASSPEVDNEQFF. As DNA, the CDR3 is TGTGCCAGCAGTCCCGAGGTAGACAATGAGCAGTTCTTC.

This clonotype was picked up many times. J is TRBJ2-3 and V is TRBV7-9; 12 bases align to TRBD1. V shed 4 bases, J shed 6 bases, and the junction held 8 bases outside the gene matches. Per the germline V gene, CDR1 is SEHNR and CDR2 is FQNEAQ (reference sequence). The CDR3 consists of 16 residues. CDR3 bases: TGTGCCAGCAGCTCGACCGGGACAGGGGGCCTCGATACGCAGTATTTT. Its translation is CASSSTGTGGLDTQYF. The full variable domain, completed using reference TRBV7-9 and TRBJ2-3, is DTGVSQNPRHKITKRGQNVTFRCDPISEHNRLYWYRQTLGQGPEFLTYFQNEAQLEKSRLLSDRFSAERPKGSFSTLEIQRTEQGDSAMYLCASSSTGTGGLDTQYFGPGTRLTVL.